Shown below are 22 T cell receptor beta chains from a single sample sequenced in a study of a mutant IDH1 vaccine in newly diagnosed glioma. The data were produced by immunoSEQ multiplex PCR, yet TCRdb's version contains in-frame clones alone and is incomplete. The sample records about 92,000 clones, 83% being singletons. As to time point: baseline, week 1 (first vaccination visit). Treatment denoted: pre-vaccination baseline after standard-of-care therapy. The source was PBMCs, collected from a glioma patient treated with radiotherapy, temozolomide or both. These receptors originate from a woman aged 45-60 years with glioma.

CDR3: CASRRQGLPLNTIYF. CDR3 coding DNA: TGTGCCAGCAGGCGACAGGGGCTCCCGTTAAACACCATATATTTT. The chain links TRBV2 to TRBJ1-3, with 8 bases identical to TRBD1. Germline CDR1 and CDR2: SNHLY and FYNNEI. The CDR3 runs to 15 residues. V lost 6 bases to trimming and J lost 6 bases; unmatched junction nucleotides: 10.

The chain employs TRBV19 and TRBJ1-6; 12 nucleotides match TRBD1. The CDR3 runs to 15 residues. After removal of 7 bases from V and 10 bases from J, the junction contained 8 bases not matched to a gene. The germline V gene encodes CDR1 LNHDA and CDR2 SQIVND (reference sequence). The CDR3 here is CASTQSGTGGSPLHF. As DNA, the CDR3 is TGTGCCAGTACCCAATCCGGGACAGGGGGCTCACCCCTCCACTTT. The variable domain in full, completed from reference TRBV19 and TRBJ1-6, reads DGGITQSPKYLFRKEGQNVTLSCEQNLNHDAMYWYRQDPGQGLRLIYYSQIVNDFQKGDIAEGYSVSREKKESFPLTVTSAQKNPTAFYLCASTQSGTGGSPLHFGNGTRLTVT.

The chain recombines TRBV5-1 with TRBJ1-2; D might be TRBD1 (6 bases). The CDR3 has 16 residues. The germline V gene has CDR1 SGHRS and CDR2 YFSETQ. Trimming pared 4 bases from V and 0 bases from J, leaving 16 bases between. CDR3 DNA sequence: TGCGCCAGCAGCCCCGGACAGAGCACTACTAACTATGGCTACACCTTC. It translates to CASSPGQSTTNYGYTF.

The rearrangement links TRBV5-1 to TRBJ2-7; D is unresolved. The CDR3 consists of 15 residues. Trimming took off 1 base at V and 3 bases at J, with 14 bases between the two ends. Germline V CDR1 and CDR2: SGHRS, YFSETQ. The CDR3 DNA sequence: TGCGCCAGCAGCTTGATGGACGGATCCAACTACGAGCAGTACTTC. It is translated as CASSLMDGSNYEQYF.

V and J are TRBV5-1 and TRBJ1-2; TRBD1 matches at 7 bases. The germline gives CDR1 SGHRS, CDR2 YFSETQ. This CDR3 is built from 14 residues. V shed 2 bases, J shed 5 bases, and the junction held 6 bases outside the gene matches. As DNA, the CDR3 is TGCGCCAGCAGCTTAGGGGGCCAGCCTTATGGCTACACCTTC. Its translation: CASSLGGQPYGYTF.

The chain couples TRBV6-6 to TRBJ1-2; D not certain. The V gene's germline CDR1 is MNHNY and CDR2 SVGAGI (reference sequence). V lost 0 bases, J lost 8 bases, and 13 bases lay in between. The CDR3 contains 14 residues. For the CDR3, the DNA is TGTGCCAGCAGTTACTCTAGTACAGAGCGAGGCTACACCTTC. This encodes CASSYSSTERGYTF.

The chain links TRBV29-1 to TRBJ1-2, with 11 bases matching TRBD1. The V and J ends lost 6 bases and 7 bases, in that order; junction bases with no gene match: 7. Germline CDR1 SQVTM, CDR2 ANQGSEA. The CDR3 is 13 residues long. The CDR3 region is CSVDGQGAIGYTF. The CDR3 nucleotides read TGCAGCGTGGATGGACAGGGGGCGATTGGCTACACCTTC.

This rearrangement joins TRBV5-6 to TRBJ2-3, with no clear D. Trimming took 3 bases from V and 5 from J, leaving 7 bases between them. This CDR3 has 12 residues. Germline values: CDR1 SGHDT, CDR2 YYEEEE. The CDR3 DNA follows: TGTGCCAGCAGCTCCCCGCAAGATACGCAGTATTTT. Its protein product is CASSSPQDTQYF. The full variable domain, rest sourced from reference TRBV5-6 and TRBJ2-3, is DAGVTQSPTHLIKTRGQQVTLRCSPKSGHDTVSWYQQALGQGPQFIFQYYEEEERQRGNFPDRFSGHQFPNYSSELNVNALLLGDSALYLCASSSPQDTQYFGPGTRLTVL.

Regarding this clone: The identical CDR3 is also encoded by other nucleotide sequences in the sample. The rearrangement uses TRBV5-1 and TRBJ1-2; D is uncertain. Germline CDR1 reads SGHRS; CDR2 reads YFSETQ. The length of the CDR3 is 12 residues. V was trimmed by 5 bases and J by 5 bases, leaving 10 bases between them. The CDR3 region is CASSLSGYGYTF. For the CDR3, the DNA is TGCGCCAGCAGTTTATCGGGGTATGGCTACACCTTC.

The chain recombines TRBV9 with TRBJ1-4; 7 positions agree with TRBD1. The ends lost 0 bases at V and 1 base at J; junction bases unmatched: 3. Germline CDR1 SGDLS, CDR2 YYNGEE. CDR3 length equals 16 residues. The CDR3 coding sequence is TGTGCCAGCAGCGTAGCCACAGGGGAAACTAATGAAAAACTGTTTTTT. Translated, it gives CASSVATGETNEKLFF.

The rearrangement uses TRBV5-6 and TRBJ1-5; maybe TRBD1 (5 bases). Looked up from germline, CDR1 is SGHDT and CDR2 is YYEEEE. Trimming removed 1 base from V and 1 base from J, with 15 bases in between. CDR3 length: 17 amino acids. For the CDR3, the DNA is TGTGCCAGCAGCTTGAGGGCAGGGCTCGGGAGCAATCAGCCCCAGCATTTT. Translation gives CASSLRAGLGSNQPQHF.

V usage is TRBV20-1 and J usage is TRBJ2-5; possibly TRBD1 for D (6 bases). V lost 6 bases and J lost 9, with 14 bases in between. The germline V gene has CDR1 DFQATT and CDR2 SNEGSKA (reference sequence). The CDR3 has 11 amino acids. In nucleotides, the CDR3 is TGCAGTGCCTTACTAGAGGGGGCCCAGTACTTC. Translated, it gives CSALLEGAQYF.

The genes are TRBV6-1 and TRBJ1-1; possible D gene TRBD1, 6 bases. Germline assignment: CDR1 MNHNS and CDR2 SASEGT. Trimming took 6 bases from V and 7 from J, leaving 9 bases between them. This CDR3 comprises 11 residues. CDR3 in DNA: TGTGCCAGCAGAGGGACACGTGAAGCTTTCTTT. As protein: CASRGTREAFF.

The genes are TRBV4-2 and TRBJ2-7, with TRBD2 identical over 9 bases. The CDR3 spans 18 residues. Germline-derived CDR1 and CDR2 are LGHNA and YNFKEQ. The ends lost 2 bases at V and 0 bases at J; junction bases unmatched: 11. Here the CDR3 reads CASSQQVAGVDSSYEQYF. The CDR3 nucleotides read TGTGCCAGCAGCCAACAGGTAGCGGGGGTGGATAGCTCCTACGAGCAGTACTTC.

The chain employs TRBV10-2 and TRBJ2-5, with 7 nucleotides matching TRBD2. The CDR3 sequence is 16 residues long. J lost 4 bases, V lost 3 bases, and 11 bases had no gene match. The germline V gene encodes CDR1 WSHSY and CDR2 SAAADI. The CDR3 spells CASSDPRDYPGETQYF. Here the CDR3 DNA reads TGCGCCAGCAGTGACCCCCGGGACTACCCAGGAGAGACCCAGTACTTC.

The CDR3 region is CASSLEGGYGYTF. The CDR3 DNA follows: TGCGCCAGCAGCTTGGAGGGGGGGTATGGCTACACCTTC. The gene calls are TRBV5-1 and TRBJ1-2; the D gene is possibly TRBD1 (6 bases). CDR3 length equals 13 residues. Per germline, CDR1 SGHRS and CDR2 YFSETQ. V was pared by 0 bases and J by 5 bases, with 8 bases between.

By share, this clone ranks as medium-sized. Distinct nucleotide sequences in the sample also encode this CDR3. The chain is built from TRBV7-9 and TRBJ1-1; weak D call: TRBD1 (5 bases). V lost 5 bases, J lost 0 bases, and 10 bases lay in between. The CDR3 totals 14 residues. Germline V gene lookup returns CDR1 SEHNR and CDR2 FQNEAQ (reference sequence). The CDR3 spells CASSPGGVNTEAFF. In DNA, the CDR3 is TGTGCCAGCAGCCCCGGGGGAGTGAACACTGAAGCTTTCTTT.

CDR3 protein: CASSPDFGEKLFF. The CDR3 DNA follows: TGTGCCAGCAGCCCAGATTTTGGTGAAAAACTGTTTTTT. The V gene is TRBV9, the J gene TRBJ1-4; D not resolved. The CDR3 loop spans 13 amino acids. Germline values: CDR1 SGDLS, CDR2 YYNGEE. Trimming stripped 4 bases from V and 7 bases from J, with 11 bases between.

The CDR3 loop is CASSPPKSEKLFF. The CDR3 DNA reads TGTGCCAGCAGCCCCCCAAAGAGTGAAAAACTGTTTTTT. The rearrangement links TRBV28 to TRBJ1-4; D not resolved. The CDR3 has 13 residues. The germline V and J ends were trimmed by 6 bases and 7 bases, with 12 bases remaining between them. In germline, CDR1 is MDHEN, CDR2 SYDVKM.

The genes are TRBV30 and TRBJ2-1; perhaps D is TRBD1 or TRBD2 (5 bases each). Germline V CDR1 and CDR2: GTSNPN, SVGIG (reference sequence). The CDR3 totals 13 residues. Between the trimmed V and J ends, which lost 7 bases and 7 bases, there was a span of 17 bases. The CDR3 DNA sequence: TGTGCCTTGTCCCGGGACCGGGTAAATGAGCAGTTCTTC. As protein: CALSRDRVNEQFF.

The chain employs TRBV28 and TRBJ1-1; D gene ambiguous. The V gene lost 8 bases and the J gene lost 7 bases, with 8 bases spanning the gap. Germline V lookup: CDR1 MDHEN, CDR2 SYDVKM. CDR3 length equals 10 residues. CDR3 sequence (DNA): TGTGCCAGCTCCACAAATGAAGCTTTCTTT. Translation gives CASSTNEAFF.

The gene calls are TRBV5-4 and TRBJ2-3, with 16 nucleotides matching TRBD2. The CDR3 loop spans 17 amino acids. The germline gives CDR1 SGHNT, CDR2 YYREEE (reference sequence). Germline trimming cut 4 bases from V and 6 bases from J; bases unmatched to any gene: 8. The CDR3 DNA reads as TGTGCCAGCAGCCTTCCGGGACTAGCGGGGGGGTTGGATACGCAGTATTTT. Its translation: CASSLPGLAGGLDTQYF.